A selection of T cell receptor beta chains follows, all from one sample in a study of CD8+CD57+ T cells in acquired aplastic anemia. TCRdb analysed the reads with MiXCR anew, one entry per CDR3 protein. The sample consists of under 350,000 distinct CDR3 sequences, roughly 61% of them appearing once. The sequenced sample consisted of sorted CD4+, CD8+, or CD8+CD57+ T cells (not recorded which) from PBMCs. These receptors were taken from a human donor with aplastic anemia. CDR3s include the opening cysteine and the closing phenylalanine or tryptophan. Each record gives: CDR3 protein, clone size, V gene, CDR3 length, J gene. Part of the rows lack a size; the others show once, few, many or a class for expanded clones.

CASSLLLSSLQYF | few | TRBV5-6 | 13 | TRBJ2-7
CSVRTQTGTYEQYF | NA | TRBV29-1 | 14 | TRBJ2-7
CAISFASSLSTGGTEAFF | NA | TRBV10-3 | 18 | TRBJ1-1
CAIRQGNEQFF | NA | TRBV10-3 | 11 | TRBJ2-1
CSARDPGGSYEQYF | once | TRBV20-1 | 14 | TRBJ2-7
CAISEPTGYTEAFF | many | TRBV10-3 | 14 | TRBJ1-1
CASSFQVTSITEAFF | NA | TRBV7-2 | 15 | TRBJ1-1
CASSGSSPDTGELFF | NA | TRBV6-1 | 15 | TRBJ2-2
CASRPEGVGTQYF | NA | TRBV10-2 | 13 | TRBJ2-5
CASSFQRTYNEQFF | NA | TRBV7-2 | 14 | TRBJ2-1
CASSVGTGPGSPLHF | NA | TRBV7-3 | 15 | TRBJ1-6
CASSDQDQADSPLHF | NA | TRBV7-3 | 15 | TRBJ1-6
CASSYRDSQSYEQYF | NA | TRBV2 | 15 | TRBJ2-7
CASSIGLAEITDTQYF | NA | TRBV19 | 16 | TRBJ2-3
CAIDGTSEYEQYF | many | TRBV19 | 13 | TRBJ2-7
CASGLGLADNTGELFF | NA | TRBV12-5 | 16 | TRBJ2-2
CSPRTSGWAADTQYF | NA | TRBV29-1 | 15 | TRBJ2-3